What follows are 30 T cell receptor beta chains derived from one specimen sequenced in a study of blood T cells in healthy people across ages. A sample-barcoded 5' primer and a J-beta primer mix were used in a second PCR of roughly 6 to 11 cycles. TCRdb ran MiXCR on the 5' RACE reads and lists one entry per CDR3 protein. The profile covers about 650,000 distinct CDR3 sequences, with about 30% appearing a single time and about 16% taken by the ten largest. Sequenced material: blood. These receptors were collected from a woman of 80 years or more in good health.

The chain couples TRBV7-2 to TRBJ2-7, with D perhaps matching TRBD2 (6 bases). Trimming removed 5 bases from V and 2 bases from J, with 16 bases in between. The CDR3 totals 15 residues. Germline CDR1 SGHTA, CDR2 FQGNSA. In DNA, the CDR3 is TGTGCCAGCAGCCGTAGCGGCGATGGGGCCTACGAGCAGTACTTC. This codes for CASSRSGDGAYEQYF.

This clonotype has only one observation. The gene calls are TRBV6-1 and TRBJ1-1; 9 bases align to TRBD1. Germline CDR1 reads MNHNS; CDR2 reads SASEGT. The CDR3 contains 14 residues. Unmatched junction bases numbered 5, after V lost 7 bases and J lost 2 bases. Here the CDR3 DNA reads TGTGCCAGCATACGTACAGGGGGCAACACTGAAGCTTTCTTT. Translation gives CASIRTGGNTEAFF.

This clonotype turned up a few times. The chain joins TRBV6-2 or TRBV6-3 to TRBJ1-1, with TRBD1 matching 11 bases. Germline-derived CDR1 and CDR2 are MNHEY and SVGEGT. The CDR3 covers 15 residues. The ends lost 6 bases at V and 0 bases at J; junction bases unmatched: 3. The DNA of the CDR3 is TGTGCCAGCAGGAGGACAGGGGGCTTGAACACTGAAGCTTTCTTT. This codes for CASRRTGGLNTEAFF.

This clonotype was counted a few times. The rearrangement links TRBV5-1 to TRBJ2-2; 12 bases align to TRBD1. After removal of 4 bases from V and 7 bases from J, the junction contained 2 bases not matched to a gene. CDR3 length: 14 residues. Per the germline V gene, CDR1 is SGHRS and CDR2 is YFSETQ. The CDR3 reads CASSGTGGNGELFF. CDR3 coding DNA: TGCGCCAGCAGCGGGACAGGGGGCAACGGGGAGCTGTTTTTT.

This clonotype was counted a few times. This chain uses TRBV7-8 with TRBJ1-5; no reliable D call. CDR1 SGHVS and CDR2 FQNEAQ come from the germline V gene. Trimming pared 3 bases from V and 3 bases from J, leaving 15 bases between. The CDR3 spans 16 residues. The CDR3 spells CASSFSSGGVNQPQHF. In DNA, the CDR3 is TGTGCCAGCAGCTTCTCCTCTGGCGGGGTCAATCAGCCCCAGCATTTT.

There are many counts of this clonotype. At one end, the junction sequence differs from germline, possibly due to a read error. J is TRBJ2-1 and V is TRBV7-2; D gene ambiguous. The CDR3 extends over 14 amino acids. Germline V gene lookup returns CDR1 SGHTA and CDR2 FQGNSA. The CDR3 protein is CASSPRRVYDEQFF. CDR3 bases: TGTGCCAGCAGCCCCAGACGGGTCTACGATGAGCAGTTCTTC.

At least ten counts were recorded for this clonotype. This chain joins TRBV20-1 and TRBJ1-1; a weak D match, TRBD1 (6 bases). This CDR3 has 12 residues. Germline V CDR1 and CDR2: DFQATT, SNEGSKA (reference sequence). V gave up 3 bases and J gave up 9 bases, with 14 bases separating them. CDR3 nucleotide sequence: TGCAGTGCTAGCCAAGGGCAGGGGCAAGCTTTCTTT. This encodes CSASQGQGQAFF.

Ten or more counts support this clonotype. This chain connects TRBV6-6 to TRBJ2-7, with TRBD1 matching 10 bases. The CDR3 spans 15 residues. V lost 6 bases to trimming and J lost 0 bases; unmatched junction nucleotides: 5. The germline CDR1 and CDR2 sequences are MNHNY and SVGAGI (reference sequence). The CDR3 nucleotides are TGTGCCAGCAGCGGACAGGGGGTGTCCTCCTACGAGCAGTACTTC. Amino acid sequence: CASSGQGVSSYEQYF.

The chain employs TRBV9 and TRBJ2-2, with D perhaps being TRBD1 or TRBD2 (5 bases each). Trimming left V 0 bases short and J 4 bases short, with 13 bases between. Per the germline V gene, CDR1 is SGDLS and CDR2 is YYNGEE. The CDR3 consists of 16 residues. For the CDR3, the DNA is TGTGCCAGCAGCGTAGACGCGTGGGGGACCACCGGGGAGCTGTTTTTT. Residues: CASSVDAWGTTGELFF. The variable domain in full, completed from reference TRBV9 and TRBJ2-2, reads DSGVTQTPKHLITATGQRVTLRCSPRSGDLSVYWYQQSLDQGLQFLIQYYNGEERAKGNILERFSAQQFPDLHSELNLSSLELGDSALYFCASSVDAWGTTGELFFGEGSRLTVL.

This clonotype was picked up one time. V is TRBV20-1 and J is TRBJ1-1; tentatively, D is TRBD1 (6 bases). The CDR3 loop spans 15 amino acids. Trimming stripped 0 bases from V and 2 bases from J, with 13 bases between. CDR1 and CDR2 from the germline V gene are DFQATT and SNEGSKA (reference sequence). This CDR3 reads CSAREGGRCNTEAFF. CDR3 bases: TGCAGTGCTAGAGAGGGGGGGCGATGTAACACTGAAGCTTTCTTT.

This clonotype has only one observation. With a much larger clone just one base away, this may be a read error. The chain joins TRBV7-8 to TRBJ2-1; D call uncertain. The germline V gene has CDR1 SGHVS and CDR2 FQNEAQ. V lost 5 bases to trimming and J lost 12 bases, with 23 bases between them. The CDR3 is 15 amino acids. The CDR3 DNA sequence: TGTGCCAGCAGCCCGGCTGAGTTTCCTCACACTGTGCAGTTCTTC. Translation gives CASSPAEFPHTVQFF.

This clonotype was counted at least ten times. V is TRBV12-3 or TRBV12-4 and J is TRBJ2-1; D is perhaps TRBD2 (7 bases). Trimming pared 1 base from V and 0 bases from J, leaving 16 bases between. The CDR3 is 18 residues long. As DNA, the CDR3 is TGTGCCAGCAGTTTAGGGGTCGGGGGGCCGAGCTCCTACAATGAGCAGTTCTTC. As protein: CASSLGVGGPSSYNEQFF.

On this clonotype itself: A much larger clone sits a single nucleotide away, making a read error possible. V is TRBV20-1 and J is TRBJ2-1; TRBD2 matches at 10 bases. V shed 0 bases and J 7 bases; nucleotides not matched to a gene: 6. Per the germline V gene, CDR1 is DFQATT and CDR2 is SNEGSKA (reference sequence). The length of the CDR3 is 15 residues. Written as DNA, the CDR3 is TGCAGTGCTAGAGATACCCTAGCGGGGGAGAATGAGCAGTTCTTC. The encoded protein is CSARDTLAGENEQFF.

This clonotype was recorded many times. This CDR3 is CASRGLSSPTDTQYF. CDR3 nucleotides: TGTGCCAGCAGGGGACTATCCTCCCCAACAGATACGCAGTATTTT. The rearrangement joins TRBV12-3 or TRBV12-4 to TRBJ2-3, with 7 bases that match TRBD2. Trimming cost V 6 bases and J 3 bases; bases outside gene matches: 9. The CDR3 consists of 15 residues.

The genes are TRBV27 and TRBJ2-7; 7 bases are a match to TRBD1. The germline V gene encodes CDR1 MNHEY and CDR2 SMNVEV (reference sequence). CDR3 size: 15 residues. The ends lost 7 bases at V and 7 bases at J; junction bases unmatched: 16. CDR3 DNA sequence: TGTGCCAGCACTCCGGGACAGTCCAAGGGTAATGAGCAGTACTTC. Its translation: CASTPGQSKGNEQYF.

This clonotype was recorded only once. The chain links TRBV4-3 to TRBJ2-4; possibly TRBD1 for D (5 bases). V lost 0 bases to trimming and J lost 6 bases, with 21 bases between them. Per germline, CDR1 LGHNA and CDR2 YSLEER. This CDR3 is built from 18 residues. CDR3 sequence: CASSQDDGRVGTRNIQYF. The CDR3 coding sequence is TGCGCCAGCAGCCAAGATGACGGCAGGGTGGGAACTCGAAACATTCAGTACTTC.

Ten or more counts support this clonotype. This sequence joins TRBV20-1 and TRBJ1-6, with 7 bases lining up with TRBD1. Germline values: CDR1 DFQATT, CDR2 SNEGSKA (reference sequence). V lost 4 bases and J lost 7; bases outside the gene matches: 7. This CDR3 comprises 14 residues. CDR3 loop: CSATQGQFNSPLHF. The CDR3, as DNA: TGCAGTGCTACCCAGGGACAGTTCAATTCACCCCTCCACTTT.

Regarding this clonotype: Being one base from a much bigger clone, this may be a read error. The rearrangement uses TRBV25-1 and TRBJ2-3; 9 positions agree with TRBD2. The CDR3 totals 19 residues. CDR1 MGHDK and CDR2 SYGVNS come from the germline V gene. V shed 0 bases and J 5 bases; nucleotides not matched to a gene: 15. The CDR3: CASSEYGPWISGGIDTQYF. The CDR3 DNA reads TGTGCCAGCAGTGAATATGGGCCTTGGATTAGCGGGGGAATAGATACGCAGTATTTT.

This clonotype has ten or more counts. This chain joins TRBV9 and TRBJ2-5, with D possibly being TRBD1 or TRBD2 (6 bases each). Germline V gene data show CDR1 as SGDLS and CDR2 as YYNGEE. The CDR3 totals 15 residues. V lost 4 bases, J lost 3 bases, and 16 bases lay in between. The CDR3 region is CASSPQGGPKETQYF. CDR3 DNA sequence: TGTGCCAGCAGCCCACAGGGAGGACCCAAAGAGACCCAGTACTTC.

This clonotype was seen only a few times. V usage is TRBV2 and J usage is TRBJ1-5; D is uncertain. Germline loops: CDR1 SNHLY, CDR2 FYNNEI. Trimming shortened V by 5 bases and J by 11 bases, and 19 bases separated the two germline ends. CDR3 length equals 14 residues. Here the CDR3 reads CASSKIASVGTQHF. The CDR3 region has the DNA TGTGCCAGCAGTAAAATAGCGTCCGTGGGGACCCAGCATTTT.

V is TRBV7-3 and J is TRBJ2-1, with D uncertain. The CDR3 is 12 residues long. Trimming removed 5 bases at V and 10 bases at J, with 12 bases between. From germline, CDR1 is SGHTA and CDR2 FQGTGA. The CDR3 coding sequence is TGTGCCAGCAGCCAAGGAGTTTCAGAGCAGTTCTTC. As protein: CASSQGVSEQFF.

This clonotype was detected only a few times. This sequence joins TRBV28 and TRBJ1-1; no definite D call. CDR3 length: 14 residues. The V end was cut by 6 bases, the J end by 1 base, with 12 bases between. The germline V gene encodes CDR1 MDHEN and CDR2 SYDVKM. The CDR3 DNA follows: TGTGCCAGCAGCCTGATTTTCACGAACACTGAAGCTTTCTTT. Protein sequence: CASSLIFTNTEAFF.

Note on this clonotype: This may be a read error: a much more frequent sequence differs by one nucleotide. V and J are TRBV10-3 and TRBJ1-2; D gene uncertain. Trimming cost V 4 bases and J 4 bases, with 7 bases left between them. CDR1 is ENHRY and CDR2 is SYGVKD in the germline V gene. The CDR3 loop spans 12 amino acids. The CDR3 region is CAISGPPYGYTF. CDR3 DNA sequence: TGTGCCATCAGTGGACCTCCCTATGGCTACACCTTC.

Details on this clonotype: The junction differs from germline at one of its ends, possibly a read error. The gene calls are TRBV5-1 and TRBJ1-1; the D gene is possibly TRBD1 (5 bases). Germline lookup yields CDR1 SGHRS and CDR2 YFSETQ. The CDR3 runs 14 residues. The CDR3 region is CASSLQGTQTEAFF. CDR3 nucleotides: TGCGCCAGTAGCTTGCAGGGAACGCAGACTGAAGCTTTCTTT.

This clonotype was detected ten times or more. The chain joins TRBV4-1 to TRBJ2-5, with a weak D call TRBD2 (5 bases). Per the germline V gene, CDR1 is MGHRA and CDR2 is YSYEKL. The CDR3 has 15 amino acids. Deletions cut 1 base from V and 4 bases from J, with 13 bases between. The DNA for the CDR3 is TGCGCCAGCAGCCAAGGTCCGGTACGGGGAGAGACCCAGTACTTC. It translates to CASSQGPVRGETQYF.

The chain recombines TRBV14 with TRBJ2-7; 7 bases align to TRBD1. Germline V CDR1 and CDR2: SGHDN, FVKESK. V lost 0 bases, J lost 0 bases, and 8 bases stayed unmatched. The CDR3 is made up of 17 amino acids. The CDR3 sequence: CASSQEAGTARSYEQYF. The CDR3 nucleotides are TGTGCCAGCAGCCAAGAGGCCGGGACAGCCCGCTCCTACGAGCAGTACTTC.

The chain couples TRBV2 to TRBJ2-1; D is possibly TRBD1 or TRBD2 (6 bases each). Germline CDR1 SNHLY, CDR2 FYNNEI. This CDR3 spans 13 amino acids. V was clipped by 1 base and J by 7 bases, with 8 bases between them. CDR3 amino acids: CASSEGRGNEQFF. CDR3 DNA sequence: TGTGCCAGCAGTGAAGGGAGGGGGAATGAGCAGTTCTTC. The whole variable domain, remainder taken from reference TRBV2 and TRBJ2-1, is EPEVTQTPSHQVTQMGQEVILRCVPISNHLYFYWYRQILGQKVEFLVSFYNNEISEKSEIFDDQFSVERPDGSNFTLKIRSTKLEDSAMYFCASSEGRGNEQFFGPGTRLTVL.

There are a few counts of this clonotype. With a much larger clone just one base away, this may be a read error. This chain uses TRBV7-2 with TRBJ2-5; 9 bases are shared with TRBD1. Germline V gives CDR1 SGHTA, CDR2 FQGNSA. The CDR3 sequence is 15 residues long. The CDR3 DNA follows: TGTGCCAGCAGCAATGGACAGGGGTCCCAAGAGGCCCAGTACTTC. Its protein product is CASSNGQGSQEAQYF.

This clonotype has at least ten counts. The chain combines TRBV30 with TRBJ2-1; D not certain. Germline CDR1 is GTSNPN and CDR2 is SVGIG (reference sequence). This CDR3 is 11 amino acids long. The ends were cut back, 6 bases at V and 2 bases at J, with 5 bases in the middle. CDR3 coding DNA: TGTGCCTGTAGGGCCTACAATGAGCAGTTCTTC. It translates to CACRAYNEQFF.

This clonotype was observed a few times. With a much larger clone just one base away, this may be a read error. The genes are TRBV12-3 or TRBV12-4 and TRBJ2-3; D gene uncertain. The CDR3 contains 15 residues. The CDR3: CASSSPLASTDAQYF. CDR3 sequence (DNA): TGTGCCAGCAGTTCACCATTAGCCAGCACAGATGCGCAGTATTTT.